The 9 T cell receptor beta chains presented below share a single source sample, sequenced in a study of cytomegalovirus exposure and HLA in healthy donors. 13 Jbeta primers and 60 Vbeta primers were used for the PCR. Clones were sequenced by immunoSEQ multiplex PCR, and TCRdb holds only the in-frame ones, with some missing. The top ten clones hold around 1.5% of a sample with 150,000 or so clones, 82% of them seen once. Sequencing input: PBMCs. The receptor source for this set is a male donor in good health and CMV-seronegative.

This clone was seen a single time. The gene calls are TRBV6-5 and TRBJ2-3; 8 bases map to TRBD2. The CDR3 loop spans 14 amino acids. J lost 3 bases, V lost 6 bases, and 5 bases had no gene match. Germline lookup yields CDR1 MNHEY and CDR2 SVGAGI. The DNA for the CDR3 is TGTGCCAGCAGCCGAACTAGCGGTACAGATACGCAGTATTTT. Its protein product is CASSRTSGTDTQYF.

The chain recombines TRBV4-2 with TRBJ2-2, with 11 bases that match TRBD2. After removal of 1 base from V and 0 bases from J, the junction contained 4 bases not matched to a gene. Per germline, CDR1 LGHNA and CDR2 YNFKEQ. CDR3 length: 18 residues. DNA of the CDR3: TGTGCCAGCAGCCAAGGTGGGACTAGCGGAGCGAACACCGGGGAGCTGTTTTTT. Amino acids: CASSQGGTSGANTGELFF.

The gene calls are TRBV5-1 and TRBJ1-2; 9 positions agree with TRBD1. The germline V gene encodes CDR1 SGHRS and CDR2 YFSETQ. This CDR3 region has 15 residues. V shed 5 bases, J shed 0 bases, and the junction held 5 bases outside the gene matches. This CDR3 reads CASRGTGPANYGYTF. DNA of the CDR3: TGCGCCAGCAGAGGGACAGGGCCAGCTAACTATGGCTACACCTTC.

The CDR3 sequence: CASSQDRDRDYGYTF. CDR3 nucleotide sequence: TGCGCCAGCAGCCAAGATCGGGACAGGGACTATGGCTACACCTTC. The J gene is TRBJ1-2, the V gene TRBV4-1; the match to TRBD1 covers 9 bases. The germline V gene encodes CDR1 MGHRA and CDR2 YSYEKL. CDR3 length: 15 amino acids. V lost 0 bases, J lost 3 bases, and 2 bases stayed unmatched.

V and J are TRBV5-4 and TRBJ1-3; D is possibly TRBD1 (6 bases). The CDR3 totals 15 residues. Germline lookup yields CDR1 SGHNT and CDR2 YYREEE (reference sequence). V was trimmed by 2 bases and J by 4 bases, leaving 13 bases between them. The CDR3 sequence: CASSLQGWSGNTIYF. CDR3 sequence (DNA): TGTGCCAGCAGCTTACAGGGTTGGTCCGGAAACACCATATATTTT.

The chain is built from TRBV2 and TRBJ2-7; D possibly corresponds to TRBD2 (6 bases). The CDR3 length is 12 residues. Trimming removed 7 bases at V and 3 bases at J, with 10 bases between. CDR1 is SNHLY and CDR2 is FYNNEI in the germline V gene. CDR3 DNA sequence: TGTGCCAGCACGGGGGACTTCTACGAGCAGTACTTC. As protein: CASTGDFYEQYF.

The chain is built from TRBV4-3 and TRBJ2-7, with D perhaps TRBD2 (6 bases). CDR3 length: 15 amino acids. The V gene's germline CDR1 is LGHNA and CDR2 YSLEER. Trimming removed 0 bases at V and 2 bases at J, with 11 bases between. In DNA form, the CDR3 reads TGCGCCAGCAGCCAAGAGTTCCCGGGAGCCTACGAGCAGTACTTC. Its translation: CASSQEFPGAYEQYF.

The CDR3 region is CASSPLAGNYGYTF. The CDR3 DNA reads as TGTGCCAGCAGCCCGCTTGCGGGGAACTATGGCTACACCTTC. V is TRBV7-9 and J is TRBJ1-2; the D is unclear. The CDR3 is 14 amino acids. V was clipped by 5 bases and J by 2 bases, with 12 bases between them. CDR1 is SEHNR and CDR2 is FQNEAQ in the germline V gene (reference sequence).

The rearrangement joins TRBV6-7 to TRBJ1-2; D may be TRBD1 (5 bases). TRBV6-7 is given ORF status, its function remaining uncertain. This CDR3 contains 14 residues. V lost 7 bases, J lost 8 bases, and 20 bases lay in between. CDR3 coding DNA: TGTGCCAGCACCCTAGTGACAGATTATAAAGGCTACACCTTC. It codes for CASTLVTDYKGYTF.